The 10 T cell receptor beta chains below come from one sample, sequenced in a study of response to subunit inactivated influenza vaccine. TCRdb re-called the RT-PCR reads with MiXCR, one entry per CDR3 protein. The table has roughly 500,000 distinct CDR3 sequences, around 25% seen once. The material sequenced was CD4+ T cells sorted from PBMCs, taken roughly 5 days after vaccination. The receptors were sampled from a man aged 50-59 years who received an inactivated influenza vaccine.

The chain has TRBV6-5 and TRBJ1-5; possible D gene TRBD1, 5 bases. Trimming removed 4 bases at V and 0 bases at J, with 31 bases between. Germline CDR1 and CDR2: MNHEY and SVGAGI. The CDR3 has 22 residues. Written as DNA, the CDR3 is TGTGCCAGCAGTTCCTACCGACAGTCAACGTCCATGTTGAGGGATAGCAATCAGCCCCAGCATTTT. It yields the protein CASSSYRQSTSMLRDSNQPQHF.

Worth noting for this clonotype: Germline and junction disagree at one end, which may indicate a read error. The rearrangement links TRBV5-4 to TRBJ2-7; D is ambiguous. CDR3 length: 12 residues. CDR1 is SGHNT and CDR2 is YYREEE in the germline V gene (reference sequence). DNA of the CDR3: TGTGCCAGCAGCATGGACGGATACGGGCAGTACTTC. This sequence encodes CASSMDGYGQYF.

This clonotype was found a few times. The rearrangement joins TRBV7-2 to TRBJ2-3; 10 nucleotides agree with TRBD2. This CDR3 is 17 amino acids long. Germline assignment: CDR1 SGHTA and CDR2 FQGNSA. J lost 4 bases, V lost 5 bases, and 12 bases had no gene match. CDR3 nucleotides: TGTGCCAGCAGCATCCGACCGGGACTAGCGAAGGCAGATACGCAGTATTTT. It specifies CASSIRPGLAKADTQYF.

The chain carries TRBV20-1 and TRBJ2-1; 8 nucleotides line up with TRBD2. J lost 5 bases, V lost 4 bases, and 16 bases had no gene match. CDR3 length equals 17 residues. From germline, CDR1 is DFQATT and CDR2 SNEGSKA (reference sequence). The chain's CDR3 is CSATQTRRGATNNEQFF. CDR3 sequence (DNA): TGCAGTGCTACCCAGACTAGGCGGGGGGCCACAAACAATGAGCAGTTCTTC.

This chain links TRBV20-1 with TRBJ1-1; no clear D. The CDR3 consists of 13 residues. The germline V gene has CDR1 DFQATT and CDR2 SNEGSKA (reference sequence). V lost 6 bases and J 2 bases, leaving 13 bases between the germline ends. The CDR3 nucleotides are TGCAGTGCAAAGCCGGGGATTAACACTGAAGCTTTCTTT. It yields the protein CSAKPGINTEAFF.

This chain uses TRBV5-1 with TRBJ2-5; 11 bases match TRBD2. Germline V lookup: CDR1 SGHRS, CDR2 YFSETQ. V shed 5 bases and J 7 bases; nucleotides not matched to a gene: 4. This CDR3 is built from 13 residues. CDR3 sequence reads: CASSRLAGGTQYF. In nucleotides, the CDR3 is TGCGCCAGCAGTCGTCTAGCGGGGGGGACCCAGTACTTC.

This chain connects TRBV28 to TRBJ2-7; the D gene could be TRBD1 or TRBD2 (6 bases each). This CDR3 has 16 residues. Trimming took 5 bases from V and 4 from J, leaving 21 bases between them. Germline-derived CDR1 and CDR2 are MDHEN and SYDVKM. The CDR3 sequence is CASSPSGGSGVYEQYF. The CDR3 DNA is TGTGCCAGCAGTCCGTCCGGGGGCAGTGGGGTATACGAGCAGTACTTC.

The chain joins TRBV29-1 to TRBJ2-3; 8 nucleotides align to TRBD1. V shed 2 bases and J 5 bases; nucleotides not matched to a gene: 6. This CDR3 contains 14 residues. CDR1 and CDR2 from the germline V gene are SQVTM and ANQGSEA. CDR3 sequence (DNA): TGCAGCGTTGAACTCCTCAGGGGGCGAGATACGCAGTATTTT. Its translation is CSVELLRGRDTQYF.

This clonotype was seen a handful of times. This chain connects TRBV28 to TRBJ2-7; 11 nucleotides agree with TRBD1. CDR3 length: 14 residues. The germline CDR1 and CDR2 sequences are MDHEN and SYDVKM. J was trimmed by 0 bases and V by 6 bases; bases with no gene match: 1. The DNA of the CDR3 is TGTGCCAGCAGAGGGACAGGGGGCTCCTACGAGCAGTACTTC. It is translated as CASRGTGGSYEQYF.

V and J are TRBV5-1 and TRBJ2-3; 12 nucleotides align to TRBD2. The germline gives CDR1 SGHRS, CDR2 YFSETQ. CDR3 length: 15 residues. V shed 5 bases and J 3 bases; nucleotides not matched to a gene: 4. The CDR3 nucleotides are TGCGCCAGCAGTGACACTAGCGGGAGGACAGATACGCAGTATTTT. Protein product: CASSDTSGRTDTQYF.